The 16 T cell receptor beta chains below come from one sample, sequenced in a study of shared clonotypes between healthy human individuals. TCRdb's copy holds only in-frame clones and misses some; the assay was immunoSEQ multiplex PCR. Of about 520,000 clones listed, about 96% are singletons. The sequenced material came from naive CD4+ T cells sorted from blood. The subset is: CD45RA+ positively selected. These receptors all come from a woman aged 25 to 39 in good health.

The chain uses TRBV2 and TRBJ1-2, with D unresolved. In germline, CDR1 is SNHLY, CDR2 FYNNEI. The V end lost 3 bases, the J end lost 6 bases, and 8 bases lay between the germline ends. CDR3 length: 12 residues. The CDR3 DNA follows: TGTGCCAGCAGTGACCTCGGGGATGGCTACACCTTC. Its protein product is CASSDLGDGYTF. The whole variable domain, remainder taken from reference TRBV2 and TRBJ1-2, is EPEVTQTPSHQVTQMGQEVILRCVPISNHLYFYWYRQILGQKVEFLVSFYNNEISEKSEIFDDQFSVERPDGSNFTLKIRSTKLEDSAMYFCASSDLGDGYTFGSGTRLTVV.

This chain joins TRBV5-1 and TRBJ2-2; tentative D call: TRBD2 (6 bases). CDR3 length: 17 amino acids. Trimming took off 0 bases at V and 1 base at J, with 13 bases between the two ends. Germline loops: CDR1 SGHRS, CDR2 YFSETQ. The CDR3 loop is CASSLGVRRENTGELFF. DNA for the CDR3: TGCGCCAGCAGCTTGGGGGTTCGGCGGGAGAACACCGGGGAGCTGTTTTTT. Combining the CDR3 with reference TRBV5-1 and TRBJ2-2 gives the whole variable domain KAGVTQTPRYLIKTRGQQVTLSCSPISGHRSVSWYQQTPGQGLQFLFEYFSETQRNKGNFPGRFSGRQFSNSRSEMNVSTLELGDSALYLCASSLGVRRENTGELFFGEGSRLTVL.

The rearrangement uses TRBV27 and TRBJ2-2; D may be TRBD2 (5 bases). From germline, CDR1 is MNHEY and CDR2 SMNVEV (reference sequence). Trimming removed 5 bases at V and 1 base at J, with 20 bases between. The CDR3 loop spans 18 amino acids. The DNA of the CDR3 is TGTGCCAGCAGTACAAGCGGTATCTCGTGGCGGAACACCGGGGAGCTGTTTTTT. As protein: CASSTSGISWRNTGELFF.

The J gene is TRBJ2-2, the V gene TRBV6-8, with 12 nucleotides matching TRBD2. In germline, CDR1 is MNHGY, CDR2 SAAAGT. The V gene end was trimmed by 7 bases and the J gene end by 5 bases; junction bases not matched to a gene: 5. This CDR3 contains 15 residues. CDR3 in DNA: TGTGCCAGCACCTCTAGCGGGAGGGGGACCGGGGAGCTGTTTTTT. This codes for CASTSSGRGTGELFF.

This chain uses TRBV11-1 with TRBJ2-1; D not resolved. The CDR3 spans 16 residues. V lost 5 bases and J 0 bases, leaving 14 bases between the germline ends. The germline V gene has CDR1 SGHAT and CDR2 FQDESV (reference sequence). As DNA, the CDR3 is TGTGCCAGCAGCAGAGACACGCTGAGCTCCTACAATGAGCAGTTCTTC. It codes for CASSRDTLSSYNEQFF.

The gene calls are TRBV7-9 and TRBJ2-7; TRBD1 aligns across 8 bases. The CDR3 length is 15 residues. V lost 5 bases, J lost 6 bases, and 12 bases stayed unmatched. The germline CDR1 and CDR2 sequences are SEHNR and FQNEAQ (reference sequence). The CDR3 bases are TGTGCCAGCAGCCTCCGGACAGGGAGAGGGCCCGAGCAGTACTTC. Its translation: CASSLRTGRGPEQYF.

The chain uses TRBV18 and TRBJ1-5; D is uncertain. The germline gives CDR1 KGHSH, CDR2 LQKENI. V lost 2 bases and J 0 bases, leaving 14 bases between the germline ends. The CDR3 is 17 amino acids. This chain's CDR3 is CASSPSTRAYSNQPQHF. CDR3 in DNA: TGTGCCAGCTCACCATCTACCCGGGCTTATAGCAATCAGCCCCAGCATTTT.

The V call is TRBV18, the J call TRBJ1-1, with a possible D match to TRBD1 (5 bases). Trimming shortened V by 6 bases and J by 1 base, and 9 bases separated the two germline ends. Germline lookup yields CDR1 KGHSH and CDR2 LQKENI. This CDR3 contains 13 residues. The DNA for the CDR3 is TGTGCCAGCTCCCTCGGACAGAACACTGAAGCTTTCTTT. It translates to CASSLGQNTEAFF.

The chain is built from TRBV5-3 and TRBJ1-5; D unclear. TRBV5-3 is given ORF status, its function remaining uncertain. CDR3 length: 14 residues. Trimming pared 5 bases from V and 2 bases from J, leaving 11 bases between. CDR3: CARSRRAGNQPQHF. The CDR3, as DNA: TGTGCCAGAAGTCGCAGAGCGGGCAATCAGCCCCAGCATTTT.

In DNA form, the CDR3 reads TGTGCCAGCACCTGGGGGGGGGCAGGGACTGAAGCTTTCTTT. As protein: CASTWGGAGTEAFF. The chain carries TRBV28 and TRBJ1-1; a possible D gene is TRBD1 (6 bases). Trimming took 7 bases from V and 5 from J, leaving 17 bases between them. From germline, CDR1 is MDHEN and CDR2 SYDVKM. CDR3 size: 14 residues.

This clone has a single count. This chain uses TRBV7-2 with TRBJ2-3; TRBD1 agrees at 11 bases. From germline, CDR1 is SGHTA and CDR2 FQGNSA. Trimming removed 5 bases from V and 4 bases from J; junction bases left unmatched: 8. The CDR3 consists of 16 residues. CDR3 nucleotide sequence: TGTGCCAGCAGCCCTGCCGGGACAGGGGGTTCAGATACGCAGTATTTT. Its translation is CASSPAGTGGSDTQYF.

The V call is TRBV14, the J call TRBJ1-2, with 10 bases lining up with TRBD1. Germline V lookup: CDR1 SGHDN, CDR2 FVKESK. The CDR3 totals 17 residues. V dropped 0 bases and J dropped 2; count of bases not matched to a gene: 6. The CDR3, as DNA: TGTGCCAGCAGCCAAGACAAGTGGACAGGGGGAAACTATGGCTACACCTTC. Translated, it gives CASSQDKWTGGNYGYTF.

The V gene is TRBV29-1, the J gene TRBJ2-5, with D tentatively TRBD1 (5 bases). V gave up 2 bases and J gave up 2 bases, with 12 bases separating them. Germline loops: CDR1 SQVTM, CDR2 ANQGSEA. The CDR3 totals 14 residues. CDR3 protein: CSVEPQGSQETQYF. The CDR3 coding sequence is TGCAGCGTTGAACCCCAGGGAAGTCAAGAGACCCAGTACTTC.

This rearrangement joins TRBV5-1 to TRBJ1-1, with D perhaps matching TRBD1 (6 bases). Germline V CDR1 and CDR2: SGHRS, YFSETQ. The CDR3 extends over 15 amino acids. Trimming shortened V by 5 bases and J by 0 bases, and 14 bases separated the two germline ends. The DNA of the CDR3 is TGCGCCAGCAGAAGTGGACAGCAGATGAACACTGAAGCTTTCTTT. This codes for CASRSGQQMNTEAFF.

This clone was detected once. This chain links TRBV27 with TRBJ2-7, with 9 bases matching TRBD1. CDR1 and CDR2 from the germline V gene are MNHEY and SMNVEV (reference sequence). The CDR3 sequence is 16 residues long. The ends lost 6 bases at V and 0 bases at J; junction bases unmatched: 9. CDR3 in amino acids: CASSRGTGSISYEQYF. As DNA, the CDR3 is TGTGCCAGCAGCCGAGGGACAGGGTCAATCTCCTACGAGCAGTACTTC.

The chain uses TRBV6-1 and TRBJ2-7, with 9 bases matching TRBD1. The germline CDR1 and CDR2 sequences are MNHNS and SASEGT. The length of the CDR3 is 14 residues. The V segment lost 11 bases and the J segment 1 base; nucleotides outside the gene matches: 9. The CDR3 bases are TGTGCCTCCAGACCGGGACAGGGTTCCTACGAGCAGTACTTC. Translating it yields CASRPGQGSYEQYF.